A single sample gave rise to the 6 T cell receptor beta chains below, sequenced in a study of blood T cells in healthy people across ages. For the second PCR, which ran for 7 to 11 cycles, a sample-barcoded 5' primer and a J-beta primer mix were used. Using its own MiXCR run on the 5' RACE reads, TCRdb lists one record per CDR3 protein. The sample has 550,000 to 800,000 distinct CDR3 sequences; 21% are singletons. The sequenced material came from blood. The receptors here all came from a man in his 70s in good health.

This clonotype was observed a few times. CDR3: CASSLPAGGQETQYF. CDR3 in DNA: TGTGCCAGCAGCTTACCCGCGGGAGGACAGGAGACCCAGTACTTC. The gene calls are TRBV7-9 and TRBJ2-5, with 8 bases aligning to TRBD2. This CDR3 comprises 15 residues. Trimming at V came to 2 bases and at J to 5 bases, leaving 7 bases not matched to a gene. Germline lookup yields CDR1 SEHNR and CDR2 FQNEAQ (reference sequence).

In nucleotides, the CDR3 is TGTGCCAGCAGTTTGAGCGGGGCAGGAGCTAACTATGGCTACACCTTC. This translates into CASSLSGAGANYGYTF. The J gene is TRBJ1-2, the V gene TRBV28; D is perhaps TRBD1 (5 bases). Trimming stripped 3 bases from V and 0 bases from J, with 14 bases between. The CDR3 spans 16 residues. Looked up from germline, CDR1 is MDHEN and CDR2 is SYDVKM.

The V call is TRBV5-4, the J call TRBJ2-3; D possibly corresponds to TRBD2 (6 bases). CDR3 length equals 16 residues. V dropped 4 bases and J dropped 0 bases, with 15 bases sitting between them. CDR1 and CDR2 from the germline V gene are SGHNT and YYREEE (reference sequence). Here the CDR3 DNA reads TGTGCCAGCAGCCCCCAGAGCGCGGGAAGCACAGATACGCAGTATTTT. This translates into CASSPQSAGSTDTQYF.

V is TRBV10-3 and J is TRBJ2-1; possibly TRBD2 for D (5 bases). Germline CDR1 ENHRY, CDR2 SYGVKD. The CDR3 has 18 amino acids. The germline V and J ends were trimmed by 2 bases and 2 bases, with 19 bases remaining between them. CDR3 in amino acids: CAISEGFGSRPPYNEQFF. As DNA, the CDR3 is TGTGCCATCAGTGAGGGGTTTGGGAGTCGCCCCCCCTACAATGAGCAGTTCTTC.

This chain connects TRBV7-2 to TRBJ2-5; 13 nucleotides match TRBD2. This CDR3 contains 17 residues. V dropped 5 bases and J dropped 2; count of bases not matched to a gene: 8. CDR1 is SGHTA, CDR2 FQGNSA, per germline. CDR3: CASSERTSGSVQETQYF. In DNA form, the CDR3 reads TGTGCCAGCAGCGAACGGACTAGCGGGAGTGTGCAAGAGACCCAGTACTTC.

This chain uses TRBV29-1 with TRBJ1-1, with D unresolved. The ends were cut back, 2 bases at V and 2 bases at J, with 6 bases in the middle. The CDR3 totals 12 residues. Looked up from germline, CDR1 is SQVTM and CDR2 is ANQGSEA. The CDR3, as DNA: TGCAGCGTTGAATACAAAAACACTGAAGCTTTCTTT. It specifies CSVEYKNTEAFF.